A selection of T cell receptor beta chains follows, all from one sample in a study of blood T cell repertoires in COVID-19. Libraries were prepared by immunoSEQ multiplex PCR; TCRdb keeps only in-frame clonotypes and omits some of them. This sample has approximately 300,000 clones, with about 92% found just once. Sequencing input: PBMCs or T cells enriched from blood (not recorded which). These receptors were taken from a woman in her twenties or thirties who had recovered from COVID-19. CDR3s include the opening cysteine and the closing phenylalanine or tryptophan. D genes are given only for firm matches. Clone sizes are given selectively: once, few, many, or a class where the clone is expanded.

cdr3_aa: CASKTGKSISEQYF
cdr3_nt: TGTGCCAGCAAGACAGGGAAGAGTATCTCCGAGCAGTACTTC
j_call: TRBJ2-7
d_call: TRBD1
clone_size: once
v_call: TRBV2

cdr3_aa: CASSPPGLAGTGELFF
cdr3_nt: TGTGCCAGCTCACCGCCGGGACTAGCGGGCACCGGGGAGCTGTTTTTT
j_call: TRBJ2-2
d_call: TRBD2
clone_size: once
v_call: TRBV18

cdr3_aa: CASKQGAAEAFF
cdr3_nt: TGTGCCAGTAAGCAAGGAGCGGCAGAAGCTTTCTTT
j_call: TRBJ1-1
d_call: .
clone_size: .
v_call: TRBV19

cdr3_aa: CATSRDISASHGEVQFF
cdr3_nt: TGTGCCACCAGCAGAGATATTTCGGCCTCTCATGGCGAGGTGCAGTTCTTC
j_call: TRBJ2-1
d_call: .
clone_size: .
v_call: TRBV15

cdr3_aa: CATSDISAYSYNEQFF
cdr3_nt: TGTGCCACCAGTGATATTAGCGCCTACTCCTACAATGAGCAGTTCTTC
j_call: TRBJ2-1
d_call: .
clone_size: .
v_call: TRBV24-1

cdr3_aa: CASSYKLNRGPIMSGYTF
cdr3_nt: TGTGCCAGCAGTTACAAGCTTAACAGGGGCCCCATTATGAGTGGCTACACCTTC
j_call: TRBJ1-2
d_call: TRBD1
clone_size: once
v_call: TRBV6-8

cdr3_aa: CASSTQSGPLHF
cdr3_nt: TGTGCCAGCAGTACCCAGTCGGGACCCCTCCACTTT
j_call: TRBJ1-6
d_call: .
clone_size: .
v_call: TRBV2

cdr3_aa: CASSTGQGNQPQHF
cdr3_nt: TGTGCCAGCAGTACGGGACAGGGCAATCAGCCCCAGCATTTT
j_call: TRBJ1-5
d_call: TRBD1
clone_size: .
v_call: TRBV28

cdr3_aa: CASTRRSGGTGELFF
cdr3_nt: TGTGCCAGCACTCGGCGTTCGGGGGGCACCGGGGAGCTGTTTTTT
j_call: TRBJ2-2
d_call: TRBD2
clone_size: .
v_call: TRBV9

cdr3_aa: CASSFPPSLDEQFF
cdr3_nt: TGCGCCAGCAGCTTTCCCCCTAGTTTAGATGAGCAGTTCTTC
j_call: TRBJ2-1
d_call: .
clone_size: .
v_call: TRBV5-1

cdr3_aa: CASSERGSYNEQFF
cdr3_nt: TGTGCCAGCAGTGAAAGGGGGTCCTACAATGAGCAGTTCTTC
j_call: TRBJ2-1
d_call: .
clone_size: .
v_call: TRBV6-1

cdr3_aa: CASSLDHPGLGSRETQYF
cdr3_nt: TGTGCCAGCAGCTTAGACCATCCGGGACTAGGGTCCAGAGAGACCCAGTACTTC
j_call: TRBJ2-5
d_call: TRBD2
clone_size: .
v_call: TRBV11-2

cdr3_aa: CAIEGAAQNYGYTF
cdr3_nt: TGCGCCATCGAAGGGGCAGCGCAAAACTATGGCTACACCTTC
j_call: TRBJ1-2
d_call: .
clone_size: .
v_call: TRBV5-1

cdr3_aa: CASSQKPGGITEAFF
cdr3_nt: TGTGCCAGCAGCCAAAAGCCCGGCGGAATCACTGAAGCTTTCTTT
j_call: TRBJ1-1
d_call: .
clone_size: .
v_call: TRBV3-1/TRBV3-2

cdr3_aa: CASSWGDSSYEQYF
cdr3_nt: TGTGCCAGCAGCTGGGGGGACAGTTCCTACGAGCAGTACTTC
j_call: TRBJ2-7
d_call: .
clone_size: .
v_call: TRBV5-8

cdr3_aa: CASSATGVGYNEQFF
cdr3_nt: TGTGCCAGCAGCGCGACAGGGGTTGGCTACAATGAGCAGTTCTTC
j_call: TRBJ2-1
d_call: TRBD1
clone_size: .
v_call: TRBV7-2

cdr3_aa: CASSGQSRVDTQYF
cdr3_nt: TGTGCCAGCAGCGGACAGTCCAGAGTGGATACGCAGTATTTT
j_call: TRBJ2-3
d_call: .
clone_size: .
v_call: TRBV9

cdr3_aa: CASSWESSYEQYF
cdr3_nt: TGTGCCAGCAGCTGGGAGAGCTCCTACGAGCAGTACTTC
j_call: TRBJ2-7
d_call: .
clone_size: .
v_call: TRBV11-1

cdr3_aa: CASSNRGGGTYEQYF
cdr3_nt: TGTGCCAGCAGCAACCGAGGGGGGGGAACCTACGAGCAGTACTTC
j_call: TRBJ2-7
d_call: .
clone_size: .
v_call: TRBV11-3

cdr3_aa: CASSIGLGVWYEQFF
cdr3_nt: TGTGCCAGTAGTATTGGTCTAGGGGTATGGTATGAGCAGTTCTTC
j_call: TRBJ2-1
d_call: .
clone_size: .
v_call: TRBV19

cdr3_aa: CASSYLIAGGTQYF
cdr3_nt: TGTGCCAGCAGTTACCTTATAGCGGGGGGGACCCAGTACTTC
j_call: TRBJ2-5
d_call: TRBD2
clone_size: .
v_call: TRBV6-2/TRBV6-3

cdr3_aa: CSAQTLAGGTDTQYF
cdr3_nt: TGCAGCGCACAAACACTAGCGGGAGGCACAGATACGCAGTATTTT
j_call: TRBJ2-3
d_call: TRBD2
clone_size: once
v_call: TRBV29-1